This TCR beta chain appears in the sequencing data of a study of cytomegalovirus exposure and HLA in healthy donors (TCRdb year 2017). Context from the whole study: A later analysis indicated that the 90 to 150 validation repertoires were generated on the platform also employed for the 700 or so repertoires of the first cohort. The study was designed to test whether signatures of past pathogen exposure could be identified by cataloging public T cell receptors. Along with the roughly 710-subject first cohort, a separate validation cohort of over 90 different subjects was used. To predict cytomegalovirus infection status, the study combined high-throughput TCR immunosequencing, statistical association of individual TCRs with disease status, and machine learning.

Separate from the roughly 650-subject first cohort, the validation cohort of over 90 subjects was the group to which the donors belonged. From the germline V gene, CDR1 is SGHRS and CDR2 is YFSETQ. V was cut back by 0 bases and J by 0 bases, leaving a gap of 4 bases between them. Counted from cysteine to phenylalanine, this CDR3 has 13 amino acids. CDR3 DNA is the only sequence kept; it has 39 bases, read in frame from the first base. About this clone itself: Its antigen is still unknown. No per-base quality is available; no much larger clone lies one base away. Additional DNA sequences in this sample encode the identical CDR3.

Paper-wide results and their limitations: All 120 or so repertoires were used to score co-occurrence in the validation cohort in a later analysis, because that analysis had no HLA typing for the cohort. Most TCR sequences were observed very rarely across donors, whereas some public TCRs were present in many individuals. A total of 150 or so TCR beta chains were listed by the study as associated with cytomegalovirus. A few of the identified cytomegalovirus-associated TCR beta chains were confirmed in vitro to be specific for cytomegalovirus antigens. The authors suggested that the approach could potentially be extended to other disease states and immunological phenotypes. The classifier was reported to diagnose cytomegalovirus status with high specificity and sensitivity in both the original cohort and the validation cohort. A later analysis found that TCRs clustered in the first cohort also tended to co-occur in the 120 validation repertoires, with just under 95% of cluster scores above 0.

Libraries were prepared through the immunoSEQ multiplex PCR assay. As for how the authors treated the data: To diagnose cytomegalovirus status from the catalog of TCR beta chain sequences, a statistical classification framework was built. The immuneACCESS repertoire file appears here via TCRdb, limited to in-frame rearrangements. These files lack a portion of the clones; in checked studies, under half of the deficit traces to unresolved V genes, and the cause of the others is not known. That table gives V, J and clone size, and the DNA gave D and trimming. Counted in this sample were a few hundred thousand clones; less than 95% of them appeared once. The ten largest clones capture approximately 3.1% of the sample.

The TCR sequence derives from a woman in her twenties or thirties in good health and CMV-seronegative. Specimen: PBMCs. This chain is built from TRBV5-1 and TRBJ2-7; no confident D gene assignment can be made. At the DNA level, the sequence is TGCGCCAGCAGCTTGGGCAGCTCCTACGAGCAGTACTTC. Protein translation: CASSLGSSYEQYF.